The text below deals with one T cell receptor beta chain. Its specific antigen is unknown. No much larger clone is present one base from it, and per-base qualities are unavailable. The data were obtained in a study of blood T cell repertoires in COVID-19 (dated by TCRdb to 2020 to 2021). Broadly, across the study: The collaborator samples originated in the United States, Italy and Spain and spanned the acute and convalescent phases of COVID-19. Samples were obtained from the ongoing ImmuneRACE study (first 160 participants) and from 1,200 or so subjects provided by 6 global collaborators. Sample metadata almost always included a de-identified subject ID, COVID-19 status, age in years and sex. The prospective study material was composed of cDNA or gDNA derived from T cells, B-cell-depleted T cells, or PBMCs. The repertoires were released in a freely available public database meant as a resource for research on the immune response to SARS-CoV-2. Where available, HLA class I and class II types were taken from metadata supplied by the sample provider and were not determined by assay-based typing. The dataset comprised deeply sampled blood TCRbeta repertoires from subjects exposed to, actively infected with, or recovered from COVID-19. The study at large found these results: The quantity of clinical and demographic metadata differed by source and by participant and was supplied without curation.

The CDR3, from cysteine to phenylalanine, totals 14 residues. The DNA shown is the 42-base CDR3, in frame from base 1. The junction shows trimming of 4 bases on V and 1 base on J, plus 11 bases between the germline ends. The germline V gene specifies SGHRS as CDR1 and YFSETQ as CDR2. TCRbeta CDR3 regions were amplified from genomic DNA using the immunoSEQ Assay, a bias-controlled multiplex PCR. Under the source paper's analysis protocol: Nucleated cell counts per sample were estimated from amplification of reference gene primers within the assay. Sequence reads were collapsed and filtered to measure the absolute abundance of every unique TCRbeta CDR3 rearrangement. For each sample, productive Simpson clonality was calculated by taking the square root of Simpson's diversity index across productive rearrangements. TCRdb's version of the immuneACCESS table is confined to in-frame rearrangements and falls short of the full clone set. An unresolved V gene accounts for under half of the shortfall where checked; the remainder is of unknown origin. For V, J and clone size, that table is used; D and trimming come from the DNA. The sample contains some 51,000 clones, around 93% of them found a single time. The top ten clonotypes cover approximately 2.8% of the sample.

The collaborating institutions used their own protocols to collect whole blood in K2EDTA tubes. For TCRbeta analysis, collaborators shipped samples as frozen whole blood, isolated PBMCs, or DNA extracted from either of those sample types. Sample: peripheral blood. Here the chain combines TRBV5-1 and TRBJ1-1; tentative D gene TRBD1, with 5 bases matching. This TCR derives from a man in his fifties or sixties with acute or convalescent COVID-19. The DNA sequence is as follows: TGCGCCAGCAGCCGGCTGGGGGGGAACACTGAAGCTTTCTTT. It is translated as CASSRLGGNTEAFF. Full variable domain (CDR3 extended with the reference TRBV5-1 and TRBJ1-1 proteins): KAGVTQTPRYLIKTRGQQVTLSCSPISGHRSVSWYQQTPGQGLQFLFEYFSETQRNKGNFPGRFSGRQFSNSRSEMNVSTLELGDSALYLCASSRLGGNTEAFFGQGTRLTVV.